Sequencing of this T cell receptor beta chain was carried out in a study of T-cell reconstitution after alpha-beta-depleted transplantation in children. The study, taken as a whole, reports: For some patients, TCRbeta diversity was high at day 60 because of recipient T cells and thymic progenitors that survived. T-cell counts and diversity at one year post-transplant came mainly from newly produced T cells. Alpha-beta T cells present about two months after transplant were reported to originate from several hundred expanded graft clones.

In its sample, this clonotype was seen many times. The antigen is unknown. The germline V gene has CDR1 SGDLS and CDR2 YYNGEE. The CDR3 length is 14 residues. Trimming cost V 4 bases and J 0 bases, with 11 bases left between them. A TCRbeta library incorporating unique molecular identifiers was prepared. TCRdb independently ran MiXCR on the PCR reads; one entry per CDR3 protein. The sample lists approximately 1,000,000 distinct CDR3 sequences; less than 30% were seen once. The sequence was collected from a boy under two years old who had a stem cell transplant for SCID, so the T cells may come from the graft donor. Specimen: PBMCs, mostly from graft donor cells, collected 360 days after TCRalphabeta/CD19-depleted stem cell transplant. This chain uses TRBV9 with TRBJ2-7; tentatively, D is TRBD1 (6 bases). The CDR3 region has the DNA TGTGCCAGCAGCCCCCAGGGGCGCTCCTACGAGCAGTACTTC. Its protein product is CASSPQGRSYEQYF. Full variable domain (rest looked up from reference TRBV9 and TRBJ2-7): DSGVTQTPKHLITATGQRVTLRCSPRSGDLSVYWYQQSLDQGLQFLIQYYNGEERAKGNILERFSAQQFPDLHSELNLSSLELGDSALYFCASSPQGRSYEQYFGPGTRLTVT.